Listed below are T cell receptor beta chains from one sample, sequenced in a study of blood T cell repertoires in COVID-19. The data were produced by immunoSEQ multiplex PCR, yet TCRdb's version contains in-frame clones alone and is incomplete. The table includes fewer than 300,000 clones, around 83% detected once. The source material was PBMCs or T cells enriched from blood (not recorded which). These receptors originate from a man aged 40-50 years who had been exposed to COVID-19. Each CDR3 is given with its conserved first and last residue. The D gene is left open where the match is weak. Clone size appears in some rows only: once, few, many, or a class for an expanded clone.

abundance: NA
d_gene: TRBD2
v_gene: TRBV6-5
j_gene: TRBJ2-7
CDR3aa: CASRVLAGGYEQYF
CDR3nt: TGTGCCAGCAGGGTACTAGCGGGAGGCTACGAGCAGTACTTC

abundance: few
d_gene: NA
v_gene: TRBV18
j_gene: TRBJ2-7
CDR3aa: CASSPGPQLDSPQSAYEQYF
CDR3nt: TGTGCCAGCTCACCGGGCCCCCAGCTTGACAGTCCCCAGTCGGCCTACGAGCAGTACTTC

abundance: once
d_gene: TRBD2
v_gene: TRBV7-2
j_gene: TRBJ2-7
CDR3aa: CASAGGPFYEQYF
CDR3nt: TGTGCCAGCGCGGGAGGGCCCTTTTACGAGCAGTACTTC

abundance: NA
d_gene: TRBD1
v_gene: TRBV5-5
j_gene: TRBJ1-2
CDR3aa: CASSALTGASGYTF
CDR3nt: TGTGCCAGCAGCGCGCTAACAGGGGCGAGTGGCTACACCTTC

abundance: NA
d_gene: NA
v_gene: TRBV2
j_gene: TRBJ1-5
CDR3aa: CASSDQYSSGQPQHF
CDR3nt: TGTGCCAGCAGTGATCAGTACTCGTCAGGACAGCCCCAGCATTTT

abundance: NA
d_gene: NA
v_gene: TRBV2
j_gene: TRBJ1-6
CDR3aa: CASRPQGRQSPLHF
CDR3nt: TGTGCCAGCAGACCTCAGGGGCGCCAATCACCCCTCCACTTT

abundance: NA
d_gene: TRBD1
v_gene: TRBV7-8
j_gene: TRBJ1-2
CDR3aa: CASSYKPGQRYGYTF
CDR3nt: TGTGCCAGCAGCTATAAACCGGGACAGCGTTATGGCTACACCTTC

abundance: once
d_gene: NA
v_gene: TRBV18
j_gene: TRBJ2-6
CDR3aa: CASSPRDTGANVLTF
CDR3nt: TGTGCCAGCTCACCCAGGGATACCGGGGCCAACGTCCTGACTTTC

abundance: NA
d_gene: NA
v_gene: TRBV7-9
j_gene: TRBJ2-5
CDR3aa: CASSLGDYQETQYF
CDR3nt: TGTGCCAGCAGCTTAGGGGACTACCAAGAGACCCAGTACTTC

abundance: NA
d_gene: NA
v_gene: TRBV3-1/TRBV3-2
j_gene: TRBJ2-7
CDR3aa: CASSQDGGLIGDSYEQYF
CDR3nt: TGTGCCAGCAGCCAAGATGGGGGCTTAATAGGGGACTCCTACGAGCAGTACTTC

abundance: NA
d_gene: NA
v_gene: TRBV19
j_gene: TRBJ2-5
CDR3aa: CASKTGETQYF
CDR3nt: TGTGCCAGTAAAACCGGGGAGACCCAGTACTTC

abundance: NA
d_gene: NA
v_gene: TRBV2
j_gene: TRBJ1-3
CDR3aa: CASRTGGNTIYF
CDR3nt: TGTGCCAGCAGGACAGGTGGAAACACCATATATTTT

abundance: NA
d_gene: TRBD2
v_gene: TRBV5-4
j_gene: TRBJ2-1
CDR3aa: CASSLAGTSGKARFF
CDR3nt: TGTGCCAGCAGCTTGGCCGGGACTAGCGGGAAGGCTCGGTTCTTC

abundance: NA
d_gene: NA
v_gene: TRBV6-5
j_gene: TRBJ2-1
CDR3aa: CASSLTGPGFVEQFF
CDR3nt: TGTGCCAGCAGTCTTACGGGTCCGGGGTTCGTTGAGCAGTTCTTC

abundance: NA
d_gene: NA
v_gene: TRBV30
j_gene: TRBJ2-2
CDR3aa: CAWSALGELFF
CDR3nt: TGTGCCTGGAGTGCCCTAGGGGAGCTGTTTTTT

abundance: NA
d_gene: TRBD1
v_gene: TRBV30
j_gene: TRBJ1-3
CDR3aa: CAWSTLGQGVTGNTIYF
CDR3nt: TGTGCCTGGAGTACCCTAGGTCAGGGGGTCACTGGAAACACCATATATTTT

abundance: few
d_gene: TRBD2
v_gene: TRBV7-9
j_gene: TRBJ2-2
CDR3aa: CASSLGSRREVTGELFF
CDR3nt: TGTGCCAGCAGCCTAGGGTCCCGGCGGGAGGTCACCGGGGAGCTGTTTTTT

abundance: NA
d_gene: TRBD2
v_gene: TRBV7-2
j_gene: TRBJ2-1
CDR3aa: CASSTGLATQSQFF
CDR3nt: TGTGCCAGCAGCACAGGACTAGCAACCCAAAGCCAGTTCTTC

abundance: NA
d_gene: NA
v_gene: TRBV11-3
j_gene: TRBJ1-1
CDR3aa: CASSQNMNTEAFF
CDR3nt: TGTGCCAGCAGCCAAAACATGAACACTGAAGCTTTCTTT

abundance: NA
d_gene: TRBD2
v_gene: TRBV11-3
j_gene: TRBJ2-7
CDR3aa: CASSSYTGLAGGRPYEQYF
CDR3nt: TGTGCCAGCAGCTCCTATACTGGACTAGCGGGAGGAAGACCCTACGAGCAGTACTTC

abundance: NA
d_gene: NA
v_gene: TRBV5-1
j_gene: TRBJ2-3
CDR3aa: CASSLGRARLETTTDTQYF
CDR3nt: TGCGCCAGCAGCTTGGGAAGGGCTCGCTTGGAGACTACCACAGATACGCAGTATTTT

abundance: NA
d_gene: TRBD2
v_gene: TRBV6-5
j_gene: TRBJ2-7
CDR3aa: CASSWGTSGTYEQYF
CDR3nt: TGTGCCAGCAGTTGGGGGACTAGCGGGACCTACGAGCAGTACTTC

abundance: NA
d_gene: NA
v_gene: TRBV18
j_gene: TRBJ1-5
CDR3aa: CASSPGGGASLGQPQHF
CDR3nt: TGTGCCAGCTCCCCCGGCGGCGGGGCATCTCTCGGGCAGCCCCAGCATTTT